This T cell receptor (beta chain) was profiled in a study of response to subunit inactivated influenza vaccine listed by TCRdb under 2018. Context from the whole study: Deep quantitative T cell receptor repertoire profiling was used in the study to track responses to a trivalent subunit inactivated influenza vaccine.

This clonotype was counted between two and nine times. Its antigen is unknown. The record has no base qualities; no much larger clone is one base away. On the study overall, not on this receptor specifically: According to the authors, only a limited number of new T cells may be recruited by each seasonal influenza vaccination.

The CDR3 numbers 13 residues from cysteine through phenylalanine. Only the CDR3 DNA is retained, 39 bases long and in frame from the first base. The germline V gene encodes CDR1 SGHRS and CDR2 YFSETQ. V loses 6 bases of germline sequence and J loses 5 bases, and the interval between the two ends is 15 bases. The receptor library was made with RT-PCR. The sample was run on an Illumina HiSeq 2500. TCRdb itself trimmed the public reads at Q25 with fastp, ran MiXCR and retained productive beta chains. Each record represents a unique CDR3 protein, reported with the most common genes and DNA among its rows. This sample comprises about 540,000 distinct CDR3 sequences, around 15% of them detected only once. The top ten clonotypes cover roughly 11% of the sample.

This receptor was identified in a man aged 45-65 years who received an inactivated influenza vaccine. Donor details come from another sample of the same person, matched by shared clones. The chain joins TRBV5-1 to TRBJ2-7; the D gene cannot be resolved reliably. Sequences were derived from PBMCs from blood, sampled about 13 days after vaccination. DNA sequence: TGCGCCAGCATCCAGGACGGCATGGACGAGCAGTACTTC. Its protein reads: CASIQDGMDEQYF.